The entry below describes one T cell receptor beta chain. This CDR3 contains 13 residues. Germline CDR1 and CDR2: SGHTA and FQGNSA. V was cut by 5 bases and J by 3 bases, with 11 bases left in between. Per the original methods: Amplification with reference gene primers provided the estimates of nucleated cell counts. The table came from immunoSEQ multiplex PCR; TCRdb's copy has only in-frame clones and leaves some out. V, J and clone size were drawn from that table, and D and trimming were deduced from the DNA. Of 150,000 or so clones listed, approximately 84% are singletons. This entry belongs to a study of blood T cell repertoires in COVID-19. Study as a whole: Italy, Spain and the United States were the sources of the convalescent and acute COVID-19 samples. In each case, the material was cDNA or gDNA derived from T cells, B-cell-depleted T cells, or PBMCs.

Sequencing was carried out using peripheral blood. This receptor was obtained from a human donor in a cohort sampled during active COVID-19. This chain joins TRBV7-2 and TRBJ2-7, with D unclear. CDR3 in DNA: TGTGCCAGCAGCCGGCGGCTGGGCTACGAGCAGTACTTC. Translating gives CASSRRLGYEQYF.